This T cell receptor beta chain was retrieved from a study of cytomegalovirus exposure and HLA in healthy donors. Broader study findings: The dataset shows that most TCR sequences were rare, while some public TCRs occurred in many donors.

Comments on this clone: Its matching antigen is unknown.

Sequencing used immunoSEQ multiplex PCR; TCRdb keeps in-frame clones, though not all of them. The sample carries 100,000 to 120,000 clones, approximately 86% recorded once. The V segment lost 5 bases and the J segment 2 bases; nucleotides outside the gene matches: 8. Germline V lookup: CDR1 SGDLS, CDR2 YYNGEE. The CDR3 is made up of 16 amino acids. The clonotype was recovered from a woman between 18 and 30 years old in good health and CMV-seropositive. V usage is TRBV9 and J usage is TRBJ2-1, with 9 positions matching TRBD2. Sample: PBMCs. CDR3 sequence reads: CASSYGGGATYNEQFF. The DNA for the CDR3 is TGTGCCAGCAGTTACGGCGGGGGGGCGACCTACAATGAGCAGTTCTTC.